This entry lists 13 T cell receptor beta chains sequenced from one sample in a study of glioma-infiltrating T cells after dendritic cell vaccination. TCRdb's table, derived via immunoSEQ multiplex PCR, lists solely in-frame clones and lacks some. Seen here are approximately 60,000 clones, approximately 86% observed once, and the top ten hold around a tenth. Described time point: after dendritic cell vaccination, including at tumor progression/relapse. This specimen was blood, taken after dendritic cell vaccination. Receptors were obtained from a human donor with glioblastoma.

CDR3 loop: CAWSQTSDRDNTEAFF. The CDR3 DNA reads TGTGCCTGGAGCCAAACATCGGACAGGGACAACACTGAAGCTTTCTTT. The J gene is TRBJ1-1, the V gene TRBV30, with 8 bases lining up with TRBD1. With 3 bases clipped from V and 2 bases from J, the junction kept 11 bases outside the gene matches. CDR1 is GTSNPN and CDR2 is SVGIG in the germline V gene (reference sequence). The CDR3 has 16 amino acids.

CDR3 sequence: CASSQPQYGLVNEQFF. CDR3 DNA sequence: TGTGCCAGCAGCCAGCCGCAGTACGGACTAGTGAATGAGCAGTTCTTC. The genes are TRBV14 and TRBJ2-1, with TRBD2 matching over 7 bases. The V segment lost 3 bases and the J segment 7 bases; nucleotides outside the gene matches: 12. CDR1 and CDR2 from the germline V gene are SGHDN and FVKESK. The CDR3 has 16 amino acids.

The chain carries TRBV7-2 and TRBJ2-1; D might be TRBD2 (6 bases). The V end was cut by 7 bases, the J end by 5 bases, with 18 bases between. CDR1 and CDR2 from the germline V gene are SGHTA and FQGNSA. The length of the CDR3 is 15 residues. The DNA for the CDR3 is TGTGCCAGCACCCTTAGCGGACGGGCGAACAATGAGCAGTTCTTC. As protein: CASTLSGRANNEQFF.

The chain has TRBV27 and TRBJ1-2; D is unclear. Trimming shortened V by 7 bases and J by 7 bases, and 22 bases separated the two germline ends. Germline CDR1 reads MNHEY; CDR2 reads SMNVEV (reference sequence). The CDR3 extends over 15 amino acids. The CDR3 DNA follows: TGTGCCAGCAAACTAGGATGGGGTATGTCTTCTGGCTACACCTTC. Its protein is CASKLGWGMSSGYTF.

CDR3: CAWKQQGGFGEAFF. CDR3 bases: TGTGCCTGGAAACAGCAGGGGGGCTTTGGTGAAGCTTTCTTT. The chain employs TRBV30 and TRBJ1-1, with 7 bases matching TRBD1. The V gene end was trimmed by 4 bases and the J gene end by 7 bases; junction bases not matched to a gene: 12. CDR3 size: 14 residues. Per the germline V gene, CDR1 is GTSNPN and CDR2 is SVGIG (reference sequence).

The V call is TRBV7-2, the J call TRBJ1-5; 9 bases map to TRBD1. The germline V gene encodes CDR1 SGHTA and CDR2 FQGNSA. V shed 6 bases and J 6 bases; nucleotides not matched to a gene: 3. The CDR3 loop spans 13 amino acids. CDR3: CASRGQGSQPQHF. CDR3 bases: TGTGCCAGCAGGGGACAGGGTAGTCAGCCCCAGCATTTT.

The rearrangement joins TRBV4-1 to TRBJ1-3; D is uncertain. The CDR3 is 15 residues long. CDR1 and CDR2 from the germline V gene are MGHRA and YSYEKL. V lost 0 bases and J lost 0, with 6 bases in between. CDR3 nucleotide sequence: TGCGCCAGCAGCCAAGATCGAGCCTCTGGAAACACCATATATTTT. The encoded protein is CASSQDRASGNTIYF.

The chain joins TRBV5-1 to TRBJ1-2; 8 bases are a match to TRBD1. The CDR3 totals 13 residues. Trimming removed 5 bases from V and 7 bases from J; junction bases left unmatched: 7. Germline V gene lookup returns CDR1 SGHRS and CDR2 YFSETQ. Here the CDR3 reads CASRTDRATGYTF. In DNA form, the CDR3 reads TGCGCCAGCAGGACGGACAGGGCGACTGGCTACACCTTC.

The rearrangement joins TRBV7-2 to TRBJ2-3; D is possibly TRBD2 (5 bases). Per the germline V gene, CDR1 is SGHTA and CDR2 is FQGNSA. The V end was cut by 4 bases, the J end by 0 bases, with 11 bases between. The CDR3 contains 15 residues. CDR3 region: CASSSPGGSTDTQYF. The CDR3 DNA sequence: TGTGCCAGCAGCTCTCCCGGAGGAAGCACAGATACGCAGTATTTT.

This clone was detected only a few times. CDR3 sequence reads: CASSLQAIYGYTF. The CDR3 DNA reads as TGTGCCAGCAGCTTGCAGGCAATCTATGGCTACACCTTC. The V gene is TRBV5-5, the J gene TRBJ1-2; the D is unclear. The V gene's germline CDR1 is SGHKS and CDR2 YYEKEE (reference sequence). This CDR3 is built from 13 residues. The V end lost 1 base, the J end lost 4 bases, and 8 bases lay between the germline ends.

As to this clone: Other DNA sequences in the sample encode the same CDR3. V gene TRBV19 combines with J gene TRBJ1-6, with TRBD1 matching 10 bases. V was clipped by 5 bases and J by 8 bases; unmatched bases: 15. Germline CDR1 is LNHDA and CDR2 is SQIVND (reference sequence). This CDR3 contains 18 residues. This CDR3 is CASSYTASTGGADSPLHF. CDR3 sequence (DNA): TGTGCCAGTAGTTACACCGCTTCGACAGGGGGCGCAGATTCACCCCTCCACTTT.

This clone was detected once. V and J are TRBV4-2 and TRBJ1-3; D unclear. In germline, CDR1 is LGHNA, CDR2 YNFKEQ. This CDR3 spans 17 amino acids. V lost 4 bases and J 0 bases, leaving 16 bases between the germline ends. The CDR3 here is CASSLETPTYSGNTIYF. The DNA of the CDR3 is TGTGCCAGCAGCCTCGAAACACCGACATACTCTGGAAACACCATATATTTT.

This chain joins TRBV30 and TRBJ1-2, with D maybe TRBD1 (5 bases). Per the germline V gene, CDR1 is GTSNPN and CDR2 is SVGIG (reference sequence). V shed 4 bases and J shed 5 bases, with 14 bases lying between them. The CDR3 length is 13 residues. CDR3: CAWTGGGGYGYTF. Written as DNA, the CDR3 is TGTGCCTGGACGGGGGGGGGAGGGTATGGCTACACCTTC.